This record concerns one T cell receptor (beta chain) sequence. The authors' processing: Amplification from reference gene primers served as the basis for estimated nucleated cell counts. Clones were read by immunoSEQ multiplex PCR, and TCRdb kept only the in-frame ones, dropping some. V and J calls and clone size are those listed in that table; D and trimming were worked out from the DNA. This sample has around 63,000 clones, with 73% found just once. These data originate in a study of blood T cell repertoires in COVID-19. Study-level information: T cells, B-cell-depleted T cells, or PBMCs provided the cDNA or gDNA that served as material.

The trim removed 6 bases at V and 2 bases at J, leaving 11 bases unmatched. The length of the CDR3 is 15 residues. Per germline, CDR1 SQVTM and CDR2 ANQGSEA. This TCR was recovered from a woman aged 50 to 65 with active or convalescent COVID-19. This chain connects TRBV29-1 to TRBJ2-3, with 7 bases aligning to TRBD1. The source material was peripheral blood. CDR3 loop: CSVPKRQGATDTQYF. As DNA, the CDR3 is TGCAGCGTCCCGAAGCGACAGGGCGCCACAGATACGCAGTATTTT.